The 10 T cell receptor beta chains below were found in one sample sequenced in a study of radiotherapy plus CTLA-4 blockade in lung cancer. Sequenced by immunoSEQ multiplex PCR; TCRdb stores in-frame clones only, minus some. In the table there are under 50,000 clones, approximately 86% of which are singletons. Sequenced here: peripheral blood, sampled from a patient treated with radiotherapy plus ipilimumab. Every receptor here comes from a human donor with non-small cell lung cancer whose response to radiotherapy plus ipilimumab could not be evaluated.

V gene TRBV4-1 combines with J gene TRBJ2-5, with 7 bases lining up with TRBD1. Trimming removed 4 bases from V and 5 bases from J; junction bases left unmatched: 13. Germline V gene data show CDR1 as MGHRA and CDR2 as YSYEKL. The CDR3 runs 16 residues. The DNA for the CDR3 is TGCGCCAGCAGCCGGATGCCAGGGGGATTGGGGGAGACCCAGTACTTC. It specifies CASSRMPGGLGETQYF.

The genes are TRBV19 and TRBJ2-7, with 9 bases fitting TRBD1. Per germline, CDR1 LNHDA and CDR2 SQIVND (reference sequence). The CDR3 runs 15 residues. V was clipped by 4 bases and J by 0 bases; unmatched bases: 4. CDR3 residues: CASSTLGQGSYEQYF. CDR3 DNA: TGTGCCAGTAGTACCCTGGGACAGGGCTCCTACGAGCAGTACTTC.

Here the CDR3 reads CASSFSSYNSPLHF. CDR3 bases: TGTGCCAGCAGTTTCAGCTCCTATAATTCACCCCTCCACTTT. The V call is TRBV27, the J call TRBJ1-6, with unresolved D. The V end was cut by 3 bases, the J end by 0 bases, with 3 bases between. CDR3 length: 14 residues. Germline lookup yields CDR1 MNHEY and CDR2 SMNVEV (reference sequence).

The chain combines TRBV10-3 with TRBJ2-2, with D perhaps matching TRBD1 (5 bases). The V end lost 3 bases, the J end lost 4 bases, and 12 bases lay between the germline ends. This CDR3 is built from 15 residues. Germline CDR1 and CDR2: ENHRY and SYGVKD. The CDR3 loop reads CAISEPSQGTGELFF. CDR3 DNA sequence: TGTGCCATCAGTGAACCAAGCCAGGGCACCGGGGAGCTGTTTTTT.

The rearrangement joins TRBV7-8 to TRBJ2-3; a possible D gene is TRBD2 (6 bases). Germline V gene lookup returns CDR1 SGHVS and CDR2 FQNEAQ. Trimming stripped 7 bases from V and 0 bases from J, with 14 bases between. The CDR3 has 15 amino acids. The CDR3: CASTPWGLSTDTQYF. In DNA, the CDR3 is TGTGCCAGCACCCCCTGGGGACTTAGCACAGATACGCAGTATTTT.

V and J are TRBV9 and TRBJ2-3; D possibly corresponds to TRBD1 (5 bases). The CDR3 extends over 15 amino acids. Trimming stripped 4 bases from V and 2 bases from J, with 14 bases between. Germline assignment: CDR1 SGDLS and CDR2 YYNGEE. The CDR3 loop reads CASSSGHSITDTQYF. The CDR3 nucleotides are TGTGCCAGCAGCTCAGGACACTCCATCACAGATACGCAGTATTTT.

The chain joins TRBV5-4 to TRBJ2-1; the D gene is possibly TRBD2 (6 bases). CDR1 and CDR2 (germline): SGHNT, YYREEE (reference sequence). The CDR3 extends over 16 amino acids. V gave up 3 bases and J gave up 0 bases, with 13 bases separating them. The CDR3 reads CASSSNLASSYNEQFF. For the CDR3, the DNA is TGTGCCAGCAGCTCGAATCTAGCGAGCTCCTACAATGAGCAGTTCTTC.

The gene calls are TRBV19 and TRBJ2-5; 8 nucleotides agree with TRBD1. This CDR3 has 12 amino acids. CDR1 is LNHDA, CDR2 SQIVND, per germline (reference sequence). The ends lost 8 bases at V and 4 bases at J; junction bases unmatched: 3. This CDR3 is CASRTGLETQYF. The DNA for the CDR3 is TGTGCCAGTCGGACAGGGTTAGAGACCCAGTACTTC.

The V gene is TRBV10-1, the J gene TRBJ2-2; 9 bases fit TRBD2. This CDR3 spans 17 amino acids. Germline trimming cut 5 bases from V and 4 bases from J; bases unmatched to any gene: 11. Looked up from germline, CDR1 is WNHNN and CDR2 is SYGVQD (reference sequence). The CDR3 here is CASSPIAAGGLTGELFF. The CDR3 region has the DNA TGCGCCAGCAGTCCCATTGCCGCGGGAGGGCTCACCGGGGAGCTGTTTTTT.

CDR3 in amino acids: CASSFRGGHGGYTF. Written as DNA, the CDR3 is TGTGCCAGCAGTTTCCGGGGGGGGCATGGTGGCTACACCTTC. V gene TRBV6-5 combines with J gene TRBJ1-2, with D possibly matching TRBD1 (6 bases). The V gene lost 4 bases and the J gene lost 7 bases, with 16 bases spanning the gap. CDR3 length equals 14 residues. The germline CDR1 and CDR2 sequences are MNHEY and SVGAGI.